The present TCR beta chain was sequenced within a study of shared clonotypes between healthy human individuals. Profiling relied on immunoSEQ multiplex PCR, and the TCRdb table lists in-frame clones only, not all of them. The sample consists of fewer than 1.8 million clones, approximately 98.5% of them appearing once. CDR3 size: 15 residues. CDR1 WNHNN and CDR2 SYGVQD come from the germline V gene (reference sequence). V was trimmed by 7 bases and J by 2 bases, leaving 15 bases between them. V usage is TRBV10-1 and J usage is TRBJ2-4, with D perhaps TRBD2 (6 bases). This TCR was sampled from a young man in good health. The sequenced sample consisted of naive CD4+ T cells sorted from blood. This sample's subset: CD45RA+ positively selected. CDR3 residues: CASNESGVTKNIQYF. The CDR3, as DNA: TGCGCCAGCAATGAATCGGGAGTTACCAAAAACATTCAGTACTTC.